These 10 T cell receptor beta chains share one sample of origin, sequenced in a study of metastatic and nonmetastatic thyroid tumors. Treatment of any kind had been given to no patient before thyroid surgery. TCRdb reanalyzed the PCR reads with MiXCR. Here the sample spans under 30,000 clones, 20% being singletons. Sequenced sample: blood. All receptors come from a male donor with papillary thyroid cancer or a benign thyroid nodule (not recorded which). Some clones in this sample may be carry-over from other donors' samples.

This clone was recorded many times. The chain joins TRBV13 to TRBJ2-7; D is undetermined. Per the germline V gene, CDR1 is PRHDT and CDR2 is FYEKMQ (reference sequence). The CDR3 sequence is 16 residues long. V was shortened by 2 bases and J by 1 base, with 15 bases between the two germline ends. CDR3 DNA sequence: TGTGCCAGCAGCTTATCCGCGTGGACGGATTCCTACGAGCAGTACTTC. It codes for CASSLSAWTDSYEQYF.

This clone was found many times. The CDR3 DNA is TGTGCCAGCAGGCGGGACAGCTCCTACAATGAGCAGTTCTTC. As protein: CASRRDSSYNEQFF. The chain joins TRBV2 to TRBJ2-1, with a weak D call TRBD1 (7 bases). The germline gives CDR1 SNHLY, CDR2 FYNNEI. There are 14 residues in the CDR3. Trimming cost V 6 bases and J 0 bases, with 9 bases left between them.

This clone was observed many times. V is TRBV10-1 and J is TRBJ2-2; the match to TRBD1 covers 7 bases. V lost 2 bases and J lost 3; bases outside the gene matches: 3. CDR1 WNHNN and CDR2 SYGVQD come from the germline V gene (reference sequence). This CDR3 spans 15 amino acids. This CDR3 is CASSEGDRDTGELFF. DNA for the CDR3: TGCGCCAGCAGTGAGGGAGACAGGGACACCGGGGAGCTGTTTTTT.

This clone has at least ten counts. The chain links TRBV29-1 to TRBJ1-1; D gene ambiguous. CDR1 is SQVTM and CDR2 is ANQGSEA in the germline V gene. The V and J ends lost 6 bases and 6 bases respectively, with 11 bases between them. CDR3 length: 11 amino acids. The CDR3 sequence: CSVWVFSEAFF. The CDR3 DNA follows: TGCAGCGTCTGGGTGTTTTCTGAAGCTTTCTTT.

The genes are TRBV30 and TRBJ2-1; D unclear. Germline CDR1 and CDR2: GTSNPN and SVGIG (reference sequence). V lost 4 bases, J lost 7 bases, and 8 bases lay in between. This CDR3 region has 11 residues. The CDR3: CAWNGINEQFF. CDR3 in DNA: TGTGCCTGGAACGGAATTAATGAGCAGTTCTTC.

This clone was seen ten or more times. This sequence joins TRBV20-1 and TRBJ1-1; the match to TRBD1 covers 8 bases. This CDR3 comprises 12 residues. The junction had 2 bases not matched to a gene; V was cut back by 5 bases and J by 3 bases. CDR1 is DFQATT and CDR2 is SNEGSKA in the germline V gene (reference sequence). The CDR3 region has the DNA TGCAGTGCTCAACAGGGGGACACTGAAGCTTTCTTT. Translation gives CSAQQGDTEAFF.

This clone was counted many times. CDR3 bases: TGTGCCAGCAGTCCGCCGGGACAGGGCAATCAGCCCCAGCATTTT. Encoded protein: CASSPPGQGNQPQHF. The gene calls are TRBV27 and TRBJ1-5, with 8 bases that match TRBD1. V shed 5 bases and J 2 bases; nucleotides not matched to a gene: 5. This CDR3 contains 15 residues. The germline CDR1 and CDR2 sequences are MNHEY and SMNVEV (reference sequence).

About this clone: The junction and the germline gene differ at one end; a read error may be behind it. In DNA, the CDR3 is TGTGCCAGCAGGGCCTTGGGGGAGACCTACGAGCAGAACTTC. Translating gives CASRALGETYEQNF. This chain joins TRBV2 and TRBJ2-7; D could derive from TRBD1 or TRBD2 (5 bases each). Germline V gene data show CDR1 as SNHLY and CDR2 as FYNNEI. This CDR3 comprises 14 residues.

The chain employs TRBV20-1 and TRBJ2-1; TRBD2 matches 13 bases. V was pared by 3 bases and J by 7 bases, with 9 bases of the junction left unmatched. From germline, CDR1 is DFQATT and CDR2 SNEGSKA (reference sequence). The CDR3 contains 16 residues. CDR3 sequence: CSASGTSGAWGNEQFF. The CDR3 DNA reads TGCAGTGCTAGCGGGACTAGCGGGGCTTGGGGAAATGAGCAGTTCTTC.

The chain is built from TRBV11-2 and TRBJ2-1; TRBD1 might be the D (5 bases). Trimming shortened V by 0 bases and J by 4 bases, and 13 bases separated the two germline ends. The V gene's germline CDR1 is SGHAT and CDR2 FQNNGV. The CDR3 is 16 amino acids. This CDR3 reads CASSLDSGQLYNEQFF. CDR3 in DNA: TGTGCCAGCAGCTTAGATTCTGGACAACTTTACAATGAGCAGTTCTTC.